The 16 T cell receptor beta chains below come from one sample, sequenced in a study of cytomegalovirus exposure and HLA in healthy donors. With 60 Vbeta and 13 Jbeta primers, the PCR was carried out. Sequencing used immunoSEQ multiplex PCR; TCRdb keeps in-frame clones, though not all of them. The table has around 200,000 clones, approximately 84% seen once; the top ten hold approximately 0.5%. Input material: PBMCs. All receptors derive from a woman aged 40 to 55 in good health and CMV-seronegative.

This chain uses TRBV6-6 with TRBJ1-1; D is perhaps TRBD1 (5 bases). V lost 5 bases and J 3 bases, leaving 10 bases between the germline ends. CDR3 length: 13 residues. Per germline, CDR1 MNHNY and CDR2 SVGAGI (reference sequence). CDR3 sequence reads: CASSPWGDTEAFF. Written as DNA, the CDR3 is TGTGCCAGCAGTCCCTGGGGGGACACTGAAGCTTTCTTT.

The chain recombines TRBV19 with TRBJ1-1; TRBD1 matches at 11 bases. Germline lookup yields CDR1 LNHDA and CDR2 SQIVND (reference sequence). V shed 7 bases, J shed 4 bases, and the junction held 8 bases outside the gene matches. The CDR3 is 15 amino acids. The CDR3 is CASTVAGTGGTEAFF. For the CDR3, the DNA is TGTGCCAGTACCGTGGCCGGGACAGGGGGCACTGAAGCTTTCTTT.

This clone came up a few times. V is TRBV4-1 and J is TRBJ1-2; unclear D gene. Trimming stripped 0 bases from V and 8 bases from J, with 13 bases between. Germline CDR1 MGHRA, CDR2 YSYEKL. This CDR3 is built from 14 residues. CDR3 region: CASSQDVRMEGYTF. CDR3 DNA sequence: TGCGCCAGCAGCCAAGACGTCAGGATGGAAGGCTACACCTTC.

This clone was seen just once. This chain connects TRBV10-2 to TRBJ2-1; 7 positions agree with TRBD2. Germline assignment: CDR1 WSHSY and CDR2 SAAADI. The CDR3 length is 15 residues. Trimming cost V 6 bases and J 2 bases; bases outside gene matches: 7. CDR3 in DNA: TGCGCCAGCAGCCAACTAGCGCTAACCTACAATGAGCAGTTCTTC. It encodes CASSQLALTYNEQFF.

Details on this clone: The junction differs from germline at one of its ends, possibly a read error. J is TRBJ2-5 and V is TRBV7-7; 8 positions match TRBD2. There are 15 residues in the CDR3. The germline gives CDR1 SSHAT, CDR2 FNYEAQ (reference sequence). DNA for the CDR3: TGTGCTAGCAGCCTCGGGGGGGCCTCCCAAGAGACCCAGTACTTC. Translation gives CASSLGGASQETQYF.

This clone showed up just once. This chain joins TRBV6-6 and TRBJ1-5; D unresolved. The CDR3 loop spans 10 amino acids. V dropped 5 bases and J dropped 10 bases, with 6 bases sitting between them. CDR1 and CDR2 from the germline V gene are MNHNY and SVGAGI (reference sequence). This CDR3 reads CASSERPQHF. As DNA, the CDR3 is TGTGCCAGCAGTGAGAGACCCCAGCATTTT.

V and J are TRBV19 and TRBJ1-6; unclear D gene. Germline lookup yields CDR1 LNHDA and CDR2 SQIVND (reference sequence). The V gene lost 7 bases and the J gene lost 1 base, with 11 bases spanning the gap. The CDR3 consists of 15 residues. CDR3 DNA sequence: TGTGCCAGTACTGATCGGGGATCCTATAATTCACCCCTCCACTTT. Translating gives CASTDRGSYNSPLHF. The full variable domain, in which reference TRBV19 and TRBJ1-6 provide the parts outside the CDR3, is DGGITQSPKYLFRKEGQNVTLSCEQNLNHDAMYWYRQDPGQGLRLIYYSQIVNDFQKGDIAEGYSVSREKKESFPLTVTSAQKNPTAFYLCASTDRGSYNSPLHFGNGTRLTVT.

This chain uses TRBV18 with TRBJ1-4, with 9 bases that match TRBD1. Germline CDR1 and CDR2: KGHSH and LQKENI. With V trimmed by 3 bases and J by 4 bases, 0 bases remained unmatched. The CDR3 length is 14 residues. The CDR3 region is CASSPGQGNEKLFF. The CDR3 region has the DNA TGTGCCAGCTCACCGGGACAGGGTAATGAAAAACTGTTTTTT.

The chain combines TRBV10-1 with TRBJ2-1, with D perhaps matching TRBD2 (5 bases). There are 16 residues in the CDR3. The germline gives CDR1 WNHNN, CDR2 SYGVQD (reference sequence). V was cut by 0 bases and J by 4 bases, with 13 bases left in between. CDR3 residues: CASSESRGTLYNEQFF. The CDR3 bases are TGCGCCAGCAGTGAGTCTCGGGGTACGCTGTACAATGAGCAGTTCTTC.

V and J are TRBV6-1 and TRBJ1-6; the D is unclear. The CDR3 extends over 14 amino acids. The V gene lost 0 bases and the J gene lost 16 bases, with 16 bases spanning the gap. The V gene's germline CDR1 is MNHNS and CDR2 SASEGT. The CDR3 nucleotides read TGTGCCAGCAGTGAAGCGGGCGGGTGGGCTACTCTCCACTTT. This encodes CASSEAGGWATLHF.

The V gene is TRBV7-9, the J gene TRBJ2-2; 11 nucleotides line up with TRBD1. The V and J ends lost 5 bases and 4 bases, in that order; junction bases with no gene match: 6. CDR1 SEHNR and CDR2 FQNEAQ come from the germline V gene (reference sequence). This CDR3 spans 16 amino acids. CDR3 region: CASSQGQGAGTGELFF. CDR3 bases: TGTGCCAGCAGCCAAGGACAGGGGGCGGGCACCGGGGAGCTGTTTTTT.

V is TRBV15 and J is TRBJ2-5; 7 bases match TRBD1. Germline lookup yields CDR1 LNHNV and CDR2 YYDKDF (reference sequence). This CDR3 contains 15 residues. Germline trimming cut 3 bases from V and 1 base from J; bases unmatched to any gene: 5. The CDR3 loop is CATSSDWTGQETQYF. The CDR3 bases are TGTGCCACCAGCAGTGACTGGACAGGCCAAGAGACCCAGTACTTC.

This sequence joins TRBV7-9 and TRBJ1-1; no clear D. Trimming left V 6 bases short and J 7 bases short, with 12 bases between. The CDR3 is 12 amino acids. The germline V gene has CDR1 SEHNR and CDR2 FQNEAQ (reference sequence). CDR3: CASSVPSGEAFF. CDR3 in DNA: TGTGCCAGCAGTGTCCCCAGTGGTGAAGCTTTCTTT.

CDR3 DNA: TGCGCCAGCAGCCCCCGGGCTAGCGGGGGTTCCTACGAGCAGTACTTC. This translates into CASSPRASGGSYEQYF. This chain joins TRBV5-1 and TRBJ2-7; the match to TRBD2 covers 10 bases. Trimming at V came to 4 bases and at J to 1 base, leaving 8 bases not matched to a gene. The germline V gene encodes CDR1 SGHRS and CDR2 YFSETQ. The CDR3 loop spans 16 amino acids.

The chain has TRBV6-5 and TRBJ1-1; 10 bases match TRBD1. CDR1 is MNHEY, CDR2 SVGAGI, per germline. The CDR3 contains 14 residues. Trimming removed 5 bases from V and 5 bases from J; junction bases left unmatched: 5. CDR3 sequence (DNA): TGTGCCAGCAGTACTGACAGGGGGCTTACTGAAGCTTTCTTT. Its protein is CASSTDRGLTEAFF.

The chain is built from TRBV27 and TRBJ2-3; D may be TRBD2 (7 bases). The CDR3 loop spans 15 amino acids. V was cut by 8 bases and J by 5 bases, with 20 bases left in between. Germline CDR1 is MNHEY and CDR2 is SMNVEV (reference sequence). The CDR3 DNA is TGTGCCAGCTCCAAGTTGGCGGGGGCGGGAGATACGCAGTATTTT. Residues: CASSKLAGAGDTQYF.